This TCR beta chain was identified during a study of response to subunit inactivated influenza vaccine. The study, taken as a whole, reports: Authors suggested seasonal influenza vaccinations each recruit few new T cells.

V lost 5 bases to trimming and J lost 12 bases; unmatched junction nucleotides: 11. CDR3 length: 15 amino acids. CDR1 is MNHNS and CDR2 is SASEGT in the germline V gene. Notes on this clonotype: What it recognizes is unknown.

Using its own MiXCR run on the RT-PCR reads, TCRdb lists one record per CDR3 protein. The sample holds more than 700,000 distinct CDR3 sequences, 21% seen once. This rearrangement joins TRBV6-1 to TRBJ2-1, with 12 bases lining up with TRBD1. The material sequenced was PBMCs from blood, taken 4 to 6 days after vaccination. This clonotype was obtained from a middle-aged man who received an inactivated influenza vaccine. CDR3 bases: TGTGCCAGCAGTACCGGGGGACAGGGGGCGCGGGGGCAGTTCTTC. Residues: CASSTGGQGARGQFF.